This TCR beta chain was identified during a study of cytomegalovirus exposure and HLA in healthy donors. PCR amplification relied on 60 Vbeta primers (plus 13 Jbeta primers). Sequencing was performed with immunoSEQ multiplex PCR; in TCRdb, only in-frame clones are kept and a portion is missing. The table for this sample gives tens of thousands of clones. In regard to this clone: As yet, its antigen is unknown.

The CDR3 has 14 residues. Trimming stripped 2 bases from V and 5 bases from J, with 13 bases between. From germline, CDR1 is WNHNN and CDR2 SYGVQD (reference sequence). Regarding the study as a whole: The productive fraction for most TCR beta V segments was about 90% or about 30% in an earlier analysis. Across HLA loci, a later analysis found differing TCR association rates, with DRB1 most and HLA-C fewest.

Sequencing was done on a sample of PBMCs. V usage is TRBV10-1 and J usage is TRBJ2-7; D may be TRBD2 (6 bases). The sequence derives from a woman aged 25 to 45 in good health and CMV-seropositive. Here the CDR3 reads CASSEGTSFDEQYF. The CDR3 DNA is TGCGCCAGCAGTGAGGGTACTAGCTTCGACGAGCAGTACTTC.